Below, 30 T cell receptor beta chains from the same sample are listed, as sequenced in a study of cytomegalovirus exposure and HLA in healthy donors. Researchers ran the PCR with 60 Vbeta and 13 Jbeta primers. Profiling relied on immunoSEQ multiplex PCR, and the TCRdb table lists in-frame clones only, not all of them. The sample holds roughly 300,000 clones, about nine tenths seen once. Sequenced material: PBMCs. These receptors originate from a man between 40 and 49 years old in good health and CMV-seropositive.

The chain combines TRBV7-2 with TRBJ2-2, with a possible D match to TRBD1 (6 bases). CDR3 length equals 15 residues. The germline gives CDR1 SGHTA, CDR2 FQGNSA. Between the trimmed V and J ends, which lost 5 bases and 2 bases, there was a span of 12 bases. The CDR3 loop is CASSLGDTNTGELFF. In nucleotides, the CDR3 is TGTGCCAGCAGCCTAGGGGACACTAACACCGGGGAGCTGTTTTTT.

CDR3 protein: CASSFRDNSYEQYF. DNA of the CDR3: TGTGCCAGCAGCTTCCGGGACAACTCCTACGAGCAGTACTTC. The chain joins TRBV7-9 to TRBJ2-7, with a weak D call TRBD1 (6 bases). The V end lost 3 bases, the J end lost 0 bases, and 9 bases lay between the germline ends. Germline V CDR1 and CDR2: SEHNR, FQNEAQ (reference sequence). This CDR3 region has 14 residues.

The V call is TRBV19, the J call TRBJ2-7, with TRBD1 matching 9 bases. Germline CDR1 reads LNHDA; CDR2 reads SQIVND (reference sequence). After removal of 5 bases from V and 7 bases from J, the junction contained 12 bases not matched to a gene. The CDR3 loop spans 15 amino acids. The CDR3 nucleotides read TGTGCCAGTAGTGCCCCCGGGACAGGGTTGGGAGAGCAGTACTTC. It translates to CASSAPGTGLGEQYF.

The chain links TRBV13 to TRBJ2-7; tentative D call: TRBD2 (5 bases). This CDR3 region has 16 residues. CDR1 and CDR2 from the germline V gene are PRHDT and FYEKMQ (reference sequence). The ends were cut back, 4 bases at V and 6 bases at J, with 22 bases in the middle. CDR3 residues: CASSSTPRVPSGEQYF. CDR3 bases: TGTGCCAGCAGCTCTACACCGCGGGTCCCCTCTGGCGAGCAGTACTTC.

The chain employs TRBV6-5 and TRBJ2-1; D might be TRBD2 (6 bases). This CDR3 region has 14 residues. Germline assignment: CDR1 MNHEY and CDR2 SVGAGI. Trimming removed 6 bases from V and 1 base from J, with 10 bases in between. CDR3 in amino acids: CASSPGRSYNEQFF. The CDR3 DNA is TGTGCCAGCAGCCCCGGGAGATCCTACAATGAGCAGTTCTTC.

V usage is TRBV18 and J usage is TRBJ2-3, with a possible D match to TRBD2 (7 bases). CDR3 size: 15 residues. V shed 6 bases and J shed 4 bases, with 17 bases lying between them. Germline CDR1 KGHSH, CDR2 LQKENI. For the CDR3, the DNA is TGTGCCAGCTCGCCCGGGAGGCCAGGGGCAGATACGCAGTATTTT. Translating it yields CASSPGRPGADTQYF.

The V call is TRBV7-9, the J call TRBJ2-7; the D gene is possibly TRBD1 (6 bases). Trimming stripped 4 bases from V and 0 bases from J, with 10 bases between. The CDR3 consists of 14 residues. Germline V lookup: CDR1 SEHNR, CDR2 FQNEAQ (reference sequence). The CDR3 sequence is CASSSQGASYEQYF. DNA of the CDR3: TGTGCCAGCAGCTCACAGGGAGCCTCCTACGAGCAGTACTTC.

This clone was counted a few times. The V gene is TRBV5-1, the J gene TRBJ1-1; TRBD1 might be the D (6 bases). Germline CDR1 and CDR2: SGHRS and YFSETQ. CDR3 size: 15 residues. V lost 2 bases to trimming and J lost 10 bases, with 21 bases between them. The CDR3 protein is CASSLSREGVAAAFF. Here the CDR3 DNA reads TGCGCCAGCAGCTTATCCAGGGAGGGGGTAGCCGCAGCTTTCTTT.

The CDR3 nucleotides read TGTGCCAGCAGTGCCCGGACTAGCGGGGTCTCCTACGAGCAGTACTTC. Encoded protein: CASSARTSGVSYEQYF. J is TRBJ2-7 and V is TRBV6-1, with 12 positions matching TRBD2. CDR1 and CDR2 (germline): MNHNS, SASEGT. CDR3 size: 16 residues. The J segment lost 0 bases and the V segment lost 4 bases, leaving 4 bases of the junction unmatched.

The rearrangement uses TRBV9 and TRBJ2-2, with TRBD1 matching 8 bases. The CDR3 is 17 amino acids. The germline V gene has CDR1 SGDLS and CDR2 YYNGEE. Trimming cost V 4 bases and J 4 bases; bases outside gene matches: 12. CDR3 sequence reads: CASSSKTGAKSTGELFF. DNA for the CDR3: TGTGCCAGCAGCTCAAAGACAGGGGCGAAATCCACCGGGGAGCTGTTTTTT. The full variable domain, with the rest looked up from reference TRBV9 and TRBJ2-2, is DSGVTQTPKHLITATGQRVTLRCSPRSGDLSVYWYQQSLDQGLQFLIQYYNGEERAKGNILERFSAQQFPDLHSELNLSSLELGDSALYFCASSSKTGAKSTGELFFGEGSRLTVL.

The chain has TRBV27 and TRBJ2-5; 10 bases agree with TRBD1. This CDR3 comprises 14 residues. The V segment lost 6 bases and the J segment 0 bases; nucleotides outside the gene matches: 1. Germline loops: CDR1 MNHEY, CDR2 SMNVEV (reference sequence). CDR3 coding DNA: TGTGCCAGCAGAGGACAGGGGGACCAAGAGACCCAGTACTTC. Its translation is CASRGQGDQETQYF.

This clone came up once. The V and J genes are TRBV5-1 and TRBJ2-7; D gene unclear. Trimming removed 0 bases from V and 1 base from J, with 8 bases in between. Germline CDR1 SGHRS, CDR2 YFSETQ. CDR3 length: 14 amino acids. The CDR3 spells CASSLGQFSYEQYF. DNA for the CDR3: TGCGCCAGCAGCTTGGGGCAGTTTTCCTACGAGCAGTACTTC.

The chain has TRBV7-3 and TRBJ2-1; 7 bases agree with TRBD2. J gave up 7 bases and V 0 bases, and 6 bases lay outside the gene matches. The CDR3 runs to 15 residues. Germline V gene lookup returns CDR1 SGHTA and CDR2 FQGTGA. Written as DNA, the CDR3 is TGTGCCAGCAGCTTAACGGGAGGGTTCTTGAATGAGCAGTTCTTC. This gives the protein CASSLTGGFLNEQFF.

CDR3 in amino acids: CASRQSSGLYNEQFF. Here the CDR3 DNA reads TGTGCCAGCCGCCAATCTAGCGGGCTCTACAATGAGCAGTTCTTC. V and J are TRBV19 and TRBJ2-1; TRBD2 aligns across 8 bases. Germline V gene sequence: CDR1 LNHDA, CDR2 SQIVND (reference sequence). Trimming took 9 bases from V and 3 from J; bases not matched to a gene: 10. The CDR3 is 15 residues long.

This chain uses TRBV2 with TRBJ1-4; TRBD1 agrees at 7 bases. There are 14 residues in the CDR3. Trimming took 5 bases from V and 8 from J; bases not matched to a gene: 8. The germline CDR1 and CDR2 sequences are SNHLY and FYNNEI. CDR3 DNA sequence: TGTGCCAGCAGTCAGACAGGGTCGGGAGAAAAACTGTTTTTT. Protein sequence: CASSQTGSGEKLFF.

J is TRBJ2-5 and V is TRBV28; 8 bases match TRBD1. The germline CDR1 and CDR2 sequences are MDHEN and SYDVKM. The CDR3 runs to 15 residues. Trimming at V came to 4 bases and at J to 2 bases, leaving 6 bases not matched to a gene. In DNA, the CDR3 is TGTGCCAGCAGTTCCCCTAGGACAGGGCAAGAGACCCAGTACTTC. Amino acids: CASSSPRTGQETQYF.

The CDR3 bases are TGTGCCAGCAGCGTAGGCAGGGTAATGGTCGATGAGCAGTTCTTC. Residues: CASSVGRVMVDEQFF. The chain couples TRBV9 to TRBJ2-1, with a weak D call TRBD1 (5 bases). Germline CDR1 reads SGDLS; CDR2 reads YYNGEE. The CDR3 is 15 residues long. Trimming took off 0 bases at V and 8 bases at J, with 15 bases between the two ends.

This chain uses TRBV30 with TRBJ2-7, with 7 bases matching TRBD1. CDR3 length: 14 amino acids. The ends lost 2 bases at V and 5 bases at J; junction bases unmatched: 9. Germline V gene lookup returns CDR1 GTSNPN and CDR2 SVGIG (reference sequence). CDR3 DNA: TGTGCCTGGAGTCCGACAGGGTTACCCCACGAGCAGTACTTC. It encodes CAWSPTGLPHEQYF.

The chain carries TRBV5-1 and TRBJ1-1, with a possible D match to TRBD1 (5 bases). V gave up 0 bases and J gave up 7 bases, with 13 bases separating them. This CDR3 spans 14 amino acids. Germline CDR1 and CDR2: SGHRS and YFSETQ. The CDR3 here is CASSLEGAVGEAFF. The CDR3 DNA follows: TGCGCCAGCAGCTTGGAAGGGGCGGTTGGTGAAGCTTTCTTT.

This rearrangement joins TRBV28 to TRBJ2-4, with D maybe TRBD1 (6 bases). Germline V gene lookup returns CDR1 MDHEN and CDR2 SYDVKM. This CDR3 is 15 amino acids long. V lost 5 bases to trimming and J lost 2 bases, with 13 bases between them. CDR3 amino acids: CASSNRVSPKNIQYF. CDR3 in DNA: TGTGCCAGCAGTAACAGGGTTTCTCCCAAAAACATTCAGTACTTC. Based on the CDR3 plus reference TRBV28 and TRBJ2-4, the full variable domain is DVKVTQSSRYLVKRTGEKVFLECVQDMDHENMFWYRQDPGLGLRLIYFSYDVKMKEKGDIPEGYSVSREKKERFSLILESASTNQTSMYLCASSNRVSPKNIQYFGAGTRLSVL.

The gene calls are TRBV27 and TRBJ1-2, with 8 bases matching TRBD1. Per the germline V gene, CDR1 is MNHEY and CDR2 is SMNVEV (reference sequence). After removal of 6 bases from V and 7 bases from J, the junction contained 4 bases not matched to a gene. The CDR3 has 12 amino acids. The CDR3 bases are TGTGCCAGCAGGCAGGGGGCTGGTGGCTACACCTTC. Protein product: CASRQGAGGYTF.

V is TRBV7-2 and J is TRBJ2-1, with 11 bases lining up with TRBD2. In germline, CDR1 is SGHTA, CDR2 FQGNSA. The CDR3 loop spans 19 amino acids. J was trimmed by 3 bases and V by 3 bases; bases with no gene match: 13. Here the CDR3 reads CASSFPGTSGRAIYNEQFF. For the CDR3, the DNA is TGTGCCAGCAGCTTTCCTGGGACTAGCGGTAGAGCGATCTACAATGAGCAGTTCTTC.

V is TRBV7-9 and J is TRBJ1-1, with 8 bases fitting TRBD1. This CDR3 is built from 13 residues. Per the germline V gene, CDR1 is SEHNR and CDR2 is FQNEAQ (reference sequence). The ends lost 5 bases at V and 6 bases at J; junction bases unmatched: 5. The CDR3, as DNA: TGTGCCAGCAGCCAAGGACAGGGCCCTGAAGCTTTCTTT. Translation gives CASSQGQGPEAFF.

CDR3 loop: CASSLRGTDNIQYF. Written as DNA, the CDR3 is TGTGCCAGCAGCTTGAGGGGAACCGACAACATTCAGTACTTC. The chain carries TRBV5-6 and TRBJ2-4; D is perhaps TRBD1 (5 bases). Germline CDR1 and CDR2: SGHDT and YYEEEE. CDR3 length: 14 residues. Trimming left V 1 base short and J 7 bases short, with 12 bases between.

The chain uses TRBV30 and TRBJ2-3; perhaps TRBD2 as D (6 bases). This CDR3 has 14 residues. The V and J ends lost 4 bases and 2 bases respectively, with 13 bases between them. CDR1 is GTSNPN and CDR2 is SVGIG in the germline V gene (reference sequence). Here the CDR3 DNA reads TGTGCCTGGAAGGTGGGGGGTTCCACAGATACGCAGTATTTT. It codes for CAWKVGGSTDTQYF.

The rearrangement joins TRBV5-1 to TRBJ2-7; D gene uncertain. V shed 0 bases and J shed 0 bases, with 7 bases lying between them. Germline V gene lookup returns CDR1 SGHRS and CDR2 YFSETQ. CDR3 length equals 14 residues. CDR3 sequence reads: CASSLGQASYEQYF. The CDR3 coding sequence is TGCGCCAGCAGCTTGGGGCAGGCCTCCTACGAGCAGTACTTC.

The chain employs TRBV4-3 and TRBJ2-7; the D is unclear. Per germline, CDR1 LGHNA and CDR2 YSLEER. Deletions cut 0 bases from V and 2 bases from J, with 8 bases between. The CDR3 has 14 residues. DNA of the CDR3: TGCGCCAGCAGCCAAGAACTGAGGCCCTACGAGCAGTACTTC. It encodes CASSQELRPYEQYF.

This chain uses TRBV7-9 with TRBJ2-5; unclear D gene. The J call could be wrong; TRBJ2-7 is a better fit for the DNA end. The CDR3 has 11 residues. The germline CDR1 and CDR2 sequences are SEHNR and FQNEAQ (reference sequence). The CDR3 loop is CASSLVYEQYF. CDR3 nucleotide sequence: TGTGCCAGCAGCCTTGTCTACGAGCAGTACTTC.

The chain recombines TRBV29-1 with TRBJ2-5; 9 bases are shared with TRBD2. With the DNA end fitting TRBJ2-7 better, the J assignment may be wrong. Germline values: CDR1 SQVTM, CDR2 ANQGSEA. This CDR3 is 12 amino acids long. The CDR3 bases are TGCAGCGTTGTAGCGGGAGTCTACGAGCAGTACTTC. This gives the protein CSVVAGVYEQYF.

The gene calls are TRBV5-1 and TRBJ2-5; TRBD2 is a possible D gene (5 bases). The CDR3 runs 13 residues. V lost 5 bases, J lost 7 bases, and 15 bases lay in between. Germline-derived CDR1 and CDR2 are SGHRS and YFSETQ. The CDR3 DNA sequence: TGCGCCAGCAGTTCGTCGGGAAAGGGGACCCAGTACTTC. It codes for CASSSSGKGTQYF.